This T cell receptor (beta chain) derives from a study of memory CD4+ T cells and cytomegalovirus serostatus (dated by TCRdb to 2018 to 2020). About the full investigation: A total of some 35 healthy Belgian adults, of whom 9 were CMV seropositive and approximately 24 were CMV seronegative, were included in the cohort. To replicate a published TCR-based CMV serostatus classifier, the study sequenced CD4+ memory TCRbeta repertoires from a Belgian cohort whose cytomegalovirus serostatus was known. General study outcomes and caveats: Only CD4+CD45RO+ memory cells were sequenced, unlike the original study, which covered naive and memory CD4+ and CD8+ populations. On the Belgian cohort, the classifier based on the original framework reached a median bootstrapped AUC of approximately 0.95, with a 95% CI of 0.76-1.00. The results were interpreted as suggesting that the CMV-associated TCR signature is largely present in the CD4+ memory repertoire. For CMV serostatus prediction, a median bootstrapped AUC of approximately 0.95 was reached with the original framework, and a median bootstrapped AUC of about 0.9 was reached with a US-trained random forest. Among the 150 or so previously reported CMV-associated TCRbeta sequences, some 67 showed up in the CD4+ memory repertoires, with each one found in between one and five individuals.

Single viable CD3+CD4+CD8-CD45RO+ cells were sorted as memory CD4+ T cells on a FACSAria II. To determine CMV serostatus, a Roche Elecsys assay was used that detects serum IgG against CMV pp150, pp28, p38 and p52. Once the samples were thawed, total CD4+ T cells were enriched through positive selection using CD4 magnetic microbeads. The samples came from a separate study whose specific focus was interrogating the CD4+ T cell memory repertoire. Peripheral blood mononuclear cells were isolated and cryopreserved following standard operating procedures; serum was stored at -80 °C. The staining used CD3-PerCP (BW264/56), CD4-APC (RPA-T4), CD45RO-PE (UCHT1) and CD8-Pacific Orange (3B5) antibodies, and Sytox blue was used to exclude non-viable cells. Counted from cysteine to phenylalanine, this CDR3 has 13 amino acids. Only the CDR3 portion is preserved as DNA: 39 bases, with reading frame beginning at the first base. At the junction V is shortened by 2 bases and J by 7 bases, with 6 bases in between. As encoded in the germline V gene, CDR1 is KGHSH while CDR2 is LQKENI.

A note on this clone: No antigen is known for it. Per-nucleotide qualities are absent, and no much larger clonotype sits a single base away.

Genomic DNA was extracted from sorted cells with the Quick-DNA Microprep Kit. Amplification of TCRbeta DNA was done with the immunoSEQ hsTCRbeta kit, following the protocol from the manufacturer. An Illumina MiSeq instrument was used to sequence the TCRbeta libraries. In the paper's pipeline: After out-of-frame sequences were removed, 2,204,828 distinct TCRbeta sequences remained, averaging roughly 67,000 per individual. Each individual was scored using the number of 150 to 200 previously reported CMV-associated TCRbeta sequences that the individual carried and the total number of productive distinct TCRbeta sequences. A beta-binomial model was reimplemented in Python, and scikit-learn random forests with default parameters were trained on US cohort data. Classifier performance on the Belgian cohort was summarized as median AUC with percentile confidence intervals calculated over 10,000 bootstrap iterations. Not all clones reach the TCRdb copy of this immuneACCESS table, which keeps in-frame sequences only. Checked studies attribute under half of the gap to unresolved V genes and leave the rest unexplained. The V and J calls and the clone size are those of that table, but D and trimming were determined from the DNA. For this sample there are 50,000 to 65,000 clones; 70% to 80% appear just once. The ten largest clones capture about 1% of the sample.

The rearrangement joined TRBV18 to TRBJ1-6; the D segment cannot be called with confidence. The sequenced sample consisted of memory CD4+ T cells from blood. The sequence was obtained from an adult in good health and CMV-seronegative. This receptor has the CDR3 CASSPVQNSPLHF. The DNA sequence follows: TGTGCCAGCTCACCAGTGCAAAATTCACCCCTCCACTTT.